This T cell receptor beta chain originates from a study of blood T cell repertoires in COVID-19. Study as a whole: PBMCs, B-cell-depleted T cells, or T cells provided the cDNA or gDNA that made up the material.

Original processing notes: Reference gene primer amplification gave nucleated cell count estimates. Profiled with immunoSEQ multiplex PCR; TCRdb holds only in-frame clones, not every one. The V and J calls and the clone size are those of that table, but D and trimming were determined from the DNA. The sample consists of over 90,000 clones, more than 80% of them appearing once. This CDR3 has 17 residues. V lost 0 bases to trimming and J lost 11 bases, with 25 bases between them. The V gene's germline CDR1 is LGHDT and CDR2 YNNKEL (reference sequence). The receptor was derived from a woman aged 55-69 years with acute or convalescent COVID-19. This chain joins TRBV3-1 (or the pseudogene TRBV3-2) and TRBJ1-1; the D gene is possibly TRBD1 (5 bases). The sequenced sample was peripheral blood. The CDR3 reads CASSQELMSWVAGGAFF. CDR3 bases: TGTGCCAGCAGCCAAGAATTAATGAGTTGGGTCGCCGGGGGGGCTTTCTTT.